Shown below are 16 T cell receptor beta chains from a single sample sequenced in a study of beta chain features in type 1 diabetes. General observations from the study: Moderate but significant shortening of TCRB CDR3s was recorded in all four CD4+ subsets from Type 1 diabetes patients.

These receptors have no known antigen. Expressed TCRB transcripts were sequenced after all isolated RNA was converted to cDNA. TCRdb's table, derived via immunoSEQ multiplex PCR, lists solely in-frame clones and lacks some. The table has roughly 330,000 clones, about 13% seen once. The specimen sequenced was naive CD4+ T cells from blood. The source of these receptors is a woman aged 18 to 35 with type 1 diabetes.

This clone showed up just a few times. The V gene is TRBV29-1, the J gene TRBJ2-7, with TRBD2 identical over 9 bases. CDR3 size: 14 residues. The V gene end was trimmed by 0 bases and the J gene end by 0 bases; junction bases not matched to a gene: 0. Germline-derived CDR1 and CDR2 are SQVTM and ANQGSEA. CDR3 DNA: TGCAGCGTTGAAGAGCGGGAGGGCTCCTACGAGCAGTACTTC. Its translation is CSVEEREGSYEQYF.

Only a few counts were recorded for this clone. CDR3 coding DNA: TGTGCCAGCTCACCGGGCGGGATGACCTACGAGCAGTACGTC. Its translation is CASSPGGMTYEQYV. The V gene is TRBV18, the J gene TRBJ2-7; D might be TRBD2 (6 bases). The CDR3 spans 14 residues. Germline-derived CDR1 and CDR2 are KGHSH and LQKENI. Trimming took 3 bases from V and 2 from J, leaving 11 bases between them.

The DNA for the CDR3 is TGCACCAGCAGCCAAGATAATCTCCTCATTGAGCATGCTAATGAAAAACTGTTTTTT. This sequence encodes CTSSQDNLLIEHANEKLFF. The chain links TRBV1 to TRBJ1-4. TRBV1 is given as a pseudogene. This CDR3 is built from 19 residues.

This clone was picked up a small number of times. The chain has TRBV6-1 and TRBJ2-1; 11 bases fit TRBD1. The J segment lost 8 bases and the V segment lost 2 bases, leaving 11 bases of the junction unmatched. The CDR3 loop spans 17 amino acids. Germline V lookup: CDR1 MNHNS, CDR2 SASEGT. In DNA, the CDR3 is TGTGCCAGCAGTGAACTGCTTCGGGACAGGGGGTTTTATGAGCAGTTCTTC. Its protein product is CASSELLRDRGFYEQFF.

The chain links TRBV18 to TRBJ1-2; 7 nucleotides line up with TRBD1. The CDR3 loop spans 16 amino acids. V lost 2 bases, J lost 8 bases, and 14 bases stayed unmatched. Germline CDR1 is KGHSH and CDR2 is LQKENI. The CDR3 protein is CASSPFEIGDSGGYTF. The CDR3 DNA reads TGTGCCAGCTCACCATTCGAGATCGGGGACAGCGGGGGCTACACCTTC.

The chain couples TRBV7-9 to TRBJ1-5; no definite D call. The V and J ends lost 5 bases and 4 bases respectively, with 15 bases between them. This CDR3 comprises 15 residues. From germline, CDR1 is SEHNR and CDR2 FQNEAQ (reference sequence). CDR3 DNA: TGTGCCAGCAGCCATGCCGGGTCACAAAATCAGCCCCAGCATTTT. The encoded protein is CASSHAGSQNQPQHF.

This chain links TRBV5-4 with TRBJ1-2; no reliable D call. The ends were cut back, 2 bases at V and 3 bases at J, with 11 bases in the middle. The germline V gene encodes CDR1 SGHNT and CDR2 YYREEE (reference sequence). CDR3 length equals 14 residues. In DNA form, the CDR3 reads TGTGCCAGCAGCTTAACGGGAATGGACTATGGCTACACCTTC. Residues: CASSLTGMDYGYTF.

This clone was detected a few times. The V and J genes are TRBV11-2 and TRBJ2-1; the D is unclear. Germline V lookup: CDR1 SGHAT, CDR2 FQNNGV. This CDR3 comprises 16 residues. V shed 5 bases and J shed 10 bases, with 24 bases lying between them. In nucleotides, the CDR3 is TGTGCCAGCAGCCCTCTCATAAGACACCTCGATGGGGAGCAGTTCTTC. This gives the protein CASSPLIRHLDGEQFF. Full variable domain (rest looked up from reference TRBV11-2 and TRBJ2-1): EAGVAQSPRYKIIEKRQSVAFWCNPISGHATLYWYQQILGQGPKLLIQFQNNGVVDDSQLPKDRFSAERLKGVDSTLKIQPAKLEDSAVYLCASSPLIRHLDGEQFFGPGTRLTVL.

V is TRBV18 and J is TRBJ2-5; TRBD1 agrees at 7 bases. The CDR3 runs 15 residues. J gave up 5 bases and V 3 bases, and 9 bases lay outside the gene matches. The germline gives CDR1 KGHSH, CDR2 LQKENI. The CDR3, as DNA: TGTGCCAGCTCACCGCGACAGGGTCGGTGGGAGACCCAGTACTTC. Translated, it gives CASSPRQGRWETQYF. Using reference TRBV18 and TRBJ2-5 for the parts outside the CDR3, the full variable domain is NAGVMQNPRHLVRRRGQEARLRCSPMKGHSHVYWYRQLPEEGLKFMVYLQKENIIDESGMPKERFSAEFPKEGPSILRIQQVVRGDSAAYFCASSPRQGRWETQYFGPGTRLLVL.

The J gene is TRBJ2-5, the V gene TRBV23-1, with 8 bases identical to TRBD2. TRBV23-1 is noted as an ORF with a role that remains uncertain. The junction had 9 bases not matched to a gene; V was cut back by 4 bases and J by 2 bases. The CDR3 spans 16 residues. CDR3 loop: CASSRASGGRQETQYF. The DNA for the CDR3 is TGCGCCAGCAGTCGCGCGTCGGGGGGGAGACAAGAGACCCAGTACTTC.

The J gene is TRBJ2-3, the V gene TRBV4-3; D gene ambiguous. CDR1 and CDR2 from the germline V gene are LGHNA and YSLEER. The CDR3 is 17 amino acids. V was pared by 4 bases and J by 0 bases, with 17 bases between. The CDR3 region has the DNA TGCGCCAGCAGCCTCGATCGTTTATCTACTAGCACAGATACGCAGTATTTT. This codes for CASSLDRLSTSTDTQYF.

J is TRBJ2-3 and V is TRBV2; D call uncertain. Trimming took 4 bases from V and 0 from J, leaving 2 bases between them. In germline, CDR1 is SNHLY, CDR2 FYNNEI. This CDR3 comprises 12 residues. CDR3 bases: TGTGCCAGCAGTGCTAGCACAGATACGCAGTATTTT. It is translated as CASSASTDTQYF. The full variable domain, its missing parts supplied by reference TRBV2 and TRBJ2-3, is EPEVTQTPSHQVTQMGQEVILRCVPISNHLYFYWYRQILGQKVEFLVSFYNNEISEKSEIFDDQFSVERPDGSNFTLKIRSTKLEDSAMYFCASSASTDTQYFGPGTRLTVL.

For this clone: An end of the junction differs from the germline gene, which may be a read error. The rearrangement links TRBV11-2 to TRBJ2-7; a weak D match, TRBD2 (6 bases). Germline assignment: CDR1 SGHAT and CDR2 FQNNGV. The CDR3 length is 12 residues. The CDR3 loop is CASSLVQGRENF. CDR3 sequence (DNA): TGTGCCAGCAGCTTAGTTCAGGGACGGGAGAACTTC.

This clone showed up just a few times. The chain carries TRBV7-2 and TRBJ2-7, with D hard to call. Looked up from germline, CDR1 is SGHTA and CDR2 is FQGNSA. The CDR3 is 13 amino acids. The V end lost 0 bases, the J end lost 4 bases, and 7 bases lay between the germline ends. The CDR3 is CASSLAQQYEQYF. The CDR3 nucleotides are TGTGCCAGCAGCTTAGCGCAACAGTACGAGCAGTACTTC.

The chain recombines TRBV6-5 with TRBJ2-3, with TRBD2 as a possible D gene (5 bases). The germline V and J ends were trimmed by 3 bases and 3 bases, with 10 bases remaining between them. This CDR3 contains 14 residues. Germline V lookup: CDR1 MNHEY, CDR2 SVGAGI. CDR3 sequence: CASSYARLTDTQYF. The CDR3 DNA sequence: TGTGCCAGCAGTTATGCCCGACTAACAGATACGCAGTATTTT.

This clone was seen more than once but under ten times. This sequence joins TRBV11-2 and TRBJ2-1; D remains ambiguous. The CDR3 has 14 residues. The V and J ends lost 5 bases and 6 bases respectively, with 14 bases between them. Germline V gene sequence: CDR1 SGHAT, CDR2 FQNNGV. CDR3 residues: CASSPLSRSNEQFF. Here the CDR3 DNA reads TGTGCCAGCAGCCCCTTGAGCAGGTCCAATGAGCAGTTCTTC.